The 16 T cell receptor beta chains below all came from one sample that was sequenced in a study of CD8+ T cells in alopecia areata. Extracted RNA was reverse transcribed into cDNA, the sequencing template. TCRdb keeps only in-frame clones here, not all; method: immunoSEQ multiplex PCR. Of about 190,000 clones listed, approximately 59% are singletons. The sequencing here drew on CD4+ T cells sorted from blood, taken at week 0. The receptor set was obtained from a human donor with alopecia areata.

This chain links TRBV29-1 with TRBJ2-3; perhaps D is TRBD1 or TRBD2 (5 bases each). CDR1 and CDR2 (germline): SQVTM, ANQGSEA. CDR3 length: 13 amino acids. Trimming stripped 4 bases from V and 2 bases from J, with 10 bases between. The CDR3 sequence is CSVVEGPTDTQYF. The CDR3 nucleotides read TGCAGCGTTGTCGAGGGGCCCACAGATACGCAGTATTTT.

The chain links TRBV7-9 to TRBJ2-5; the match to TRBD1 covers 8 bases. The CDR3 sequence is 14 residues long. V lost 5 bases and J lost 2; bases outside the gene matches: 4. Germline V gene sequence: CDR1 SEHNR, CDR2 FQNEAQ (reference sequence). The CDR3 DNA sequence: TGTGCCAGCAGCCTAGGACAGGGACAAGAGACCCAGTACTTC. This translates into CASSLGQGQETQYF.

This clone was counted between two and nine times. V and J are TRBV30 and TRBJ1-1; D unresolved. Germline V gene lookup returns CDR1 GTSNPN and CDR2 SVGIG (reference sequence). This CDR3 is built from 14 residues. Trimming pared 0 bases from V and 4 bases from J, leaving 12 bases between. CDR3 bases: TGTGCCTGGAGTGTAGTGTGGTTTGGCACTGAAGCTTTCTTT. Translation gives CAWSVVWFGTEAFF.

The chain recombines TRBV4-2 with TRBJ1-5; no definite D call. The ends were cut back, 4 bases at V and 7 bases at J, with 11 bases in the middle. Germline CDR1 is LGHNA and CDR2 is YNFKEQ. CDR3 size: 13 residues. CDR3 residues: CASSRAEYQPQHF. Here the CDR3 DNA reads TGTGCCAGCAGCCGAGCCGAGTACCAGCCCCAGCATTTT.

The chain combines TRBV5-1 with TRBJ1-3; TRBD1 matches 8 bases. From germline, CDR1 is SGHRS and CDR2 YFSETQ. V lost 4 bases and J lost 2; bases outside the gene matches: 5. The CDR3 length is 15 residues. The CDR3 nucleotides are TGCGCCAGCAGCATGGACAGGGCTACTGGAAACACCATATATTTT. This encodes CASSMDRATGNTIYF.

This chain connects TRBV18 to TRBJ1-2, with D maybe TRBD1 (5 bases). CDR1 and CDR2 from the germline V gene are KGHSH and LQKENI. The CDR3 is made up of 12 amino acids. The V and J ends lost 3 bases and 4 bases respectively, with 6 bases between them. The DNA of the CDR3 is TGTGCCAGCTCACCCGACAGCTATGGCTACACCTTC. It encodes CASSPDSYGYTF.

This clone was seen a few times. V usage is TRBV2 and J usage is TRBJ2-5, with a tentative D call TRBD2 (6 bases). This CDR3 spans 15 amino acids. In germline, CDR1 is SNHLY, CDR2 FYNNEI. The germline V and J ends were trimmed by 0 bases and 1 base, with 9 bases remaining between them. CDR3 in amino acids: CASSEALALQETQYF. DNA for the CDR3: TGTGCCAGCAGTGAAGCCCTAGCGCTCCAAGAGACCCAGTACTTC.

J is TRBJ1-1 and V is TRBV25-1; D gene ambiguous. In germline, CDR1 is MGHDK, CDR2 SYGVNS. Trimming removed 2 bases from V and 0 bases from J, with 7 bases in between. This CDR3 spans 14 amino acids. CDR3 nucleotide sequence: TGTGCCAGCAGTGAACTTCCAGTGAACACTGAAGCTTTCTTT. Its translation is CASSELPVNTEAFF. The variable domain in full, completed from reference TRBV25-1 and TRBJ1-1, reads EADIYQTPRYLVIGTGKKITLECSQTMGHDKMYWYQQDPGMELHLIHYSYGVNSTEKGDLSSESTVSRIRTEHFPLTLESARPSHTSQYLCASSELPVNTEAFFGQGTRLTVV.

The rearrangement uses TRBV5-1 and TRBJ1-1; D ambiguous. V gave up 0 bases and J gave up 1 base, with 10 bases separating them. This CDR3 is built from 15 residues. CDR1 is SGHRS and CDR2 is YFSETQ in the germline V gene. CDR3 amino acids: CASSLASGWNTEAFF. CDR3 sequence (DNA): TGCGCCAGCAGCTTGGCGTCGGGCTGGAACACTGAAGCTTTCTTT.

This clone turned up a few times. This chain links TRBV10-3 with TRBJ1-6; D is uncertain. The CDR3 has 13 amino acids. V was trimmed by 7 bases and J by 9 bases, leaving 13 bases between them. Germline V gives CDR1 ENHRY, CDR2 SYGVKD. The CDR3 DNA reads TGTGCCATCACTGCAGAATTACGTTCACCCCTCCACTTT. It encodes CAITAELRSPLHF.

This chain uses TRBV6-5 with TRBJ2-3; D might be TRBD2 (6 bases). Per the germline V gene, CDR1 is MNHEY and CDR2 is SVGAGI. V was pared by 0 bases and J by 1 base, with 11 bases between. This CDR3 has 16 residues. The CDR3 loop is CASSYSWGEGTDTQYF. The CDR3 DNA reads TGTGCCAGCAGTTACTCCTGGGGGGAGGGCACAGATACGCAGTATTTT.

This chain connects TRBV9 to TRBJ2-3; no clear D gene. The CDR3 loop spans 14 amino acids. From germline, CDR1 is SGDLS and CDR2 YYNGEE. With 5 bases removed from V and 1 base from J, the gap between germline ends came to 11 bases. The CDR3 bases are TGTGCCAGCAGTCGCCTCTCTCGCACAGATACGCAGTATTTT. It specifies CASSRLSRTDTQYF.

This chain connects TRBV5-1 to TRBJ2-7; TRBD2 aligns across 10 bases. Germline trimming cut 0 bases from V and 4 bases from J; bases unmatched to any gene: 7. The CDR3 loop spans 16 amino acids. The germline CDR1 and CDR2 sequences are SGHRS and YFSETQ. CDR3 in amino acids: CASSLARASGGYEQYF. The CDR3 DNA reads TGCGCCAGCAGCTTGGCCAGGGCTAGCGGGGGTTACGAGCAGTACTTC.

This chain joins TRBV27 and TRBJ2-7; D may be TRBD1 (5 bases). From germline, CDR1 is MNHEY and CDR2 SMNVEV (reference sequence). The CDR3 covers 16 residues. Between the trimmed V and J ends, which lost 2 bases and 6 bases, there was a span of 20 bases. The CDR3 is CASSLLGVGDRSEQYF. CDR3 coding DNA: TGTGCCAGCAGTTTACTAGGGGTAGGAGATAGGAGCGAGCAGTACTTC.

This chain's CDR3 is CASGLGLRASYEQYF. CDR3 sequence (DNA): TGTGCTAGTGGTTTGGGCCTTCGTGCCTCCTACGAGCAGTACTTC. The V and J genes are TRBV12-5 and TRBJ2-7; D remains ambiguous. V was trimmed by 1 base and J by 0 bases, leaving 10 bases between them. This CDR3 has 15 amino acids. Germline CDR1 is LGHNT and CDR2 is FRNRAP.

The rearrangement links TRBV6-5 to TRBJ1-1; D remains ambiguous. The CDR3 totals 16 residues. V shed 0 bases and J shed 1 base, with 12 bases lying between them. CDR1 MNHEY and CDR2 SVGAGI come from the germline V gene. The CDR3 region is CASSYSFHWRNTEAFF. The DNA for the CDR3 is TGTGCCAGCAGTTACTCGTTTCACTGGCGGAACACTGAAGCTTTCTTT.